This TCR beta chain came from a study of response to subunit inactivated influenza vaccine. About this clonotype itself: As yet, its antigen is unknown.

Study observations and caveats: It was suggested by the authors that few new T cells are recruited by each seasonal influenza vaccination.

TCRdb re-called the RT-PCR reads with MiXCR, one entry per CDR3 protein. The profile shows 500,000 to 750,000 distinct CDR3 sequences, 12% to 15% of them singletons. Germline trimming cut 5 bases from V and 5 bases from J; bases unmatched to any gene: 9. CDR3 size: 16 residues. CDR1 and CDR2 (germline): MDHEN, SYDVKM. The sequence was obtained from a man aged 50 or older who received an inactivated influenza vaccine. The input for sequencing was PBMCs from blood, taken 12 days after vaccination. The chain joins TRBV28 to TRBJ2-5; 12 bases match TRBD1. The CDR3 protein is CASSVPGQGAGETQYF. Here the CDR3 DNA reads TGTGCCAGCAGTGTCCCGGGACAGGGGGCTGGGGAGACCCAGTACTTC. The variable domain in full, completed from reference TRBV28 and TRBJ2-5, reads DVKVTQSSRYLVKRTGEKVFLECVQDMDHENMFWYRQDPGLGLRLIYFSYDVKMKEKGDIPEGYSVSREKKERFSLILESASTNQTSMYLCASSVPGQGAGETQYFGPGTRLLVL.